A selection of T cell receptor beta chains follows, all from one sample in a study of CD4+ T cells in melanoma. The protocol was immunoSEQ multiplex PCR, while the TCRdb copy is restricted to in-frame clones and leaves out a portion. The data hold some 15,000 clones, with 65% to 85% observed a single time. The sample consisted of cells from a culture (not recorded whether cultured in vitro). All receptors derive from a human donor with melanoma. Each CDR3 is given with its conserved first and last residue. A D gene is named only where the DNA matches it firmly. Clone size is not always given. Where it is, it says once, few, many or a class for expanded clones.

>TRBJ2-7|TRBV19|.|.
TGTGCCAGTAAAGGGACCGGGACCTACGAGCAGTACTTC
CASKGTGTYEQYF
>TRBJ1-6|TRBV28|few|.
TGTGCCAGCACCGTAGGGGGGGGTAATTCACCCCTCCACTTT
CASTVGGGNSPLHF
>TRBJ2-7|TRBV11-2|.|.
TGTGCCAGCAGCTTCACAGGGTCCACCTACGAGCAGTACTTC
CASSFTGSTYEQYF
>TRBJ2-3|TRBV7-2|few|TRBD2
TGTGCCAGCAGCTTACGAGGTGGCGGGGGGGCAACAGATACGCAGTATTTT
CASSLRGGGGATDTQYF
>TRBJ2-7|TRBV19|.|.
TGTGCCAGTAGTACCGGGACAATCTACGAGCAGTACTTC
CASSTGTIYEQYF
>TRBJ1-1|TRBV14|.|.
TGTGCCAGCAGCCAACAATGGGGGAACACTGAAGCTTTCTTT
CASSQQWGNTEAFF
>TRBJ2-1|TRBV2|once|TRBD2
TGTGCCAGCAGTGGGACTAGGTCCAATGAGCAGTTCTTC
CASSGTRSNEQFF
>TRBJ1-3|TRBV2|.|.
TGTGCCAGCAGTACGGACAGACACAGAAACACCATATATTTT
CASSTDRHRNTIYF
>TRBJ2-7|TRBV5-1|.|TRBD1
TGCGCCAGCAAGCCACAGGGGAGAGGTTTCTACGAGCAGTACTTC
CASKPQGRGFYEQYF
>TRBJ2-1|TRBV5-6|.|.
TGTGCCAGCAGCCGCCAGACAGTCAATGAGCAGTTCTTC
CASSRQTVNEQFF
>TRBJ2-7|TRBV6-7|few|TRBD1
TGTGCCAGCAGTTCTCCGACAGGGATGTTGAACGAGCAGTACTTC
CASSSPTGMLNEQYF
>TRBJ2-1|TRBV5-4|.|TRBD2
TGTGCCAGCAGCGGCGGGACTAGCGGGAGCTCCTACAATGAGCAGTTCTTC
CASSGGTSGSSYNEQFF
>TRBJ1-3|TRBV6-5|.|.
TGTGCCAGCAGTTACTTGGGAGCTGGAAACACCATATATTTT
CASSYLGAGNTIYF
>TRBJ1-1|TRBV5-5|.|.
TGTGCCAGCAGCTTGGACAGTCGGGGTGCCACTGAAGCTTTCTTT
CASSLDSRGATEAFF
>TRBJ2-1|TRBV6-6|.|TRBD1
TGTGCCAGCAACGGACAGGGCCTTATGAACAATGAGCAGTTCTTC
CASNGQGLMNNEQFF
>TRBJ1-2|TRBV7-9|.|.
TGTGCCAGCAGCTCCACAGGGTCCGATCTTGGCTACACCTTC
CASSSTGSDLGYTF
>TRBJ2-5|TRBV5-1|few|.
TGCGCCAGCAGCTTCCAGGGTGAAGAGACCCAGTACTTC
CASSFQGEETQYF
>TRBJ1-4|TRBV29-1|.|.
TGCAGCGTTGTACAGGGCGACGAAAAACTGTTTTTT
CSVVQGDEKLFF
>TRBJ2-3|TRBV5-1|.|.
TGCGCCAGCAGCTTGGTAGGCTATTTCACAGATACGCAGTATTTT
CASSLVGYFTDTQYF